The next 28 T cell receptor beta chains were all read from a single sample in a study of T cell changes during pregnancy in multiple sclerosis. Profiling relied on immunoSEQ multiplex PCR, and the TCRdb table lists in-frame clones only, not all of them. The table has some 49,000 clones, just under 95% seen once. This specimen consisted of CD8+ T cells from peripheral blood mononuclear cells, obtained in the first trimester of pregnancy. These receptor sequences come from a female donor with multiple sclerosis, enrolled in a pregnancy study.

The CDR3 sequence: CASSISLSSSTDTQYF. The CDR3 DNA sequence: TGTGCCAGTAGTATTAGTCTATCCTCTAGCACAGATACGCAGTATTTT. This rearrangement joins TRBV19 to TRBJ2-3; D gene ambiguous. Germline loops: CDR1 LNHDA, CDR2 SQIVND (reference sequence). This CDR3 is built from 16 residues. The germline V and J ends were trimmed by 3 bases and 0 bases, with 13 bases remaining between them. The full variable domain, in which reference TRBV19 and TRBJ2-3 provide the parts outside the CDR3, is DGGITQSPKYLFRKEGQNVTLSCEQNLNHDAMYWYRQDPGQGLRLIYYSQIVNDFQKGDIAEGYSVSREKKESFPLTVTSAQKNPTAFYLCASSISLSSSTDTQYFGPGTRLTVL.

The CDR3 sequence is CASDFSGANTGELFF. CDR3 coding DNA: TGTGCCAGTGATTTTAGCGGAGCGAACACCGGGGAGCTGTTTTTT. The rearrangement links TRBV19 to TRBJ2-2; the D gene is possibly TRBD2 (6 bases). Germline V gene sequence: CDR1 LNHDA, CDR2 SQIVND (reference sequence). The CDR3 has 15 residues. Trimming pared 8 bases from V and 0 bases from J, leaving 13 bases between.

The genes are TRBV27 and TRBJ1-1; perhaps TRBD1 as D (6 bases). The CDR3 is made up of 14 amino acids. The germline CDR1 and CDR2 sequences are MNHEY and SMNVEV (reference sequence). Trimming left V 1 base short and J 7 bases short, with 13 bases between. CDR3 nucleotide sequence: TGTGCCAGCAGTTTATACAGGGCCAGAGGTGAAGCTTTCTTT. This sequence encodes CASSLYRARGEAFF.

This rearrangement joins TRBV2 to TRBJ1-2; TRBD1 might be the D (6 bases). Per the germline V gene, CDR1 is SNHLY and CDR2 is FYNNEI. Deletions cut 7 bases from V and 8 bases from J, with 14 bases between. This CDR3 is 12 amino acids long. CDR3 nucleotide sequence: TGTGCCAGCATACAGGGATGGGACGGCTACACCTTC. This sequence encodes CASIQGWDGYTF.

The J gene is TRBJ2-7, the V gene TRBV4-2; possibly TRBD2 for D (6 bases). V lost 3 bases and J lost 4, with 10 bases in between. This CDR3 is built from 13 residues. CDR1 is LGHNA, CDR2 YNFKEQ, per germline. CDR3 nucleotides: TGTGCCAGCAGCCAGGACTACGGGTACGAGCAGTACTTC. This translates into CASSQDYGYEQYF.

V gene TRBV7-9 combines with J gene TRBJ2-7; 9 nucleotides line up with TRBD2. V dropped 1 base and J dropped 5; count of bases not matched to a gene: 9. Germline V gene sequence: CDR1 SEHNR, CDR2 FQNEAQ (reference sequence). The CDR3 has 16 amino acids. The CDR3 DNA follows: TGTGCCAGCAGCTTAGTGGCCGCGGGAGGGCCCCACGAGCAGTACTTC. Its translation: CASSLVAAGGPHEQYF.

This chain links TRBV28 with TRBJ2-5, with a tentative D call TRBD2 (6 bases). Germline CDR1 MDHEN, CDR2 SYDVKM. Trimming cost V 2 bases and J 5 bases, with 21 bases left between them. This CDR3 has 17 residues. The CDR3, as DNA: TGTGCCAGCAGTTTACTCCCCCCTGGGTCTGGAGGGGAGACCCAGTACTTC. The encoded protein is CASSLLPPGSGGETQYF.

The chain links TRBV7-9 to TRBJ2-2; maybe TRBD2 (6 bases). The CDR3 contains 19 residues. The V and J ends lost 1 base and 7 bases respectively, with 25 bases between them. In germline, CDR1 is SEHNR, CDR2 FQNEAQ (reference sequence). The CDR3 spells CASSLDLGPAPGSIGELFF. As DNA, the CDR3 is TGTGCCAGCAGCTTAGATCTGGGGCCCGCTCCCGGGAGTATCGGGGAGCTGTTTTTT.

For the CDR3, the DNA is TGTGCCAGCAGTTTCGCGGGGGACACTGAAGCTTTCTTT. It encodes CASSFAGDTEAFF. The chain links TRBV27 to TRBJ1-1, with D maybe TRBD1 (5 bases). The CDR3 loop spans 13 amino acids. The V and J ends lost 3 bases and 3 bases respectively, with 8 bases between them. CDR1 MNHEY and CDR2 SMNVEV come from the germline V gene (reference sequence).

This sequence joins TRBV27 and TRBJ2-7, with TRBD2 as a possible D gene (5 bases). Trimming stripped 5 bases from V and 2 bases from J, with 22 bases between. CDR3 length: 17 residues. Germline V gives CDR1 MNHEY, CDR2 SMNVEV (reference sequence). The CDR3 DNA reads TGTGCCAGCAGTCCGACACCCGCTCGACTACTCACCTACGAGCAGTACTTC. Residues: CASSPTPARLLTYEQYF.

The chain employs TRBV19 and TRBJ2-2; D not resolved. The length of the CDR3 is 13 residues. V dropped 4 bases and J dropped 4 bases, with 7 bases sitting between them. Per the germline V gene, CDR1 is LNHDA and CDR2 is SQIVND (reference sequence). CDR3 in amino acids: CASSTLLTGELFF. Written as DNA, the CDR3 is TGTGCCAGTAGTACCCTTCTCACCGGGGAGCTGTTTTTT.

The chain recombines TRBV4-1 with TRBJ2-5; 9 bases are shared with TRBD2. The V segment lost 4 bases and the J segment 0 bases; nucleotides outside the gene matches: 6. Germline-derived CDR1 and CDR2 are MGHRA and YSYEKL. There are 16 residues in the CDR3. This chain's CDR3 is CASSPTLAGYQETQYF. The CDR3 bases are TGCGCCAGCAGCCCGACGCTAGCGGGGTACCAAGAGACCCAGTACTTC.

This sequence joins TRBV6-1 and TRBJ1-5; D call uncertain. The germline gives CDR1 MNHNS, CDR2 SASEGT. The CDR3 runs to 18 residues. The V end was cut by 3 bases, the J end by 2 bases, with 20 bases between. The CDR3 bases are TGTGCCAGCAGTGAGAGTCCCTCGGTTCCGAATGGCAATCAGCCCCAGCATTTT. This codes for CASSESPSVPNGNQPQHF.

The chain joins TRBV11-2 to TRBJ1-4; D gene unclear. Trimming stripped 10 bases from V and 8 bases from J, with 23 bases between. The CDR3 is 15 amino acids. CDR1 is SGHAT and CDR2 is FQNNGV in the germline V gene. CDR3: CATSDPGVSREKLFF. The CDR3 nucleotides read TGTGCCACCTCAGATCCTGGCGTATCGCGGGAAAAACTGTTTTTT. Full variable domain (remainder filled in from reference TRBV11-2 and TRBJ1-4): EAGVAQSPRYKIIEKRQSVAFWCNPISGHATLYWYQQILGQGPKLLIQFQNNGVVDDSQLPKDRFSAERLKGVDSTLKIQPAKLEDSAVYLCATSDPGVSREKLFFGSGTQLSVL.

This clone was seen a single time. The chain employs TRBV10-3 and TRBJ2-5, with no clear D. V was clipped by 2 bases and J by 2 bases, with 12 bases between them. The CDR3 sequence is 15 residues long. In germline, CDR1 is ENHRY, CDR2 SYGVKD. For the CDR3, the DNA is TGTGCCATCAGTGAGCCGGCGTCCGGGCAAGAGACCCAGTACTTC. Translated, it gives CAISEPASGQETQYF.

The J gene is TRBJ2-3, the V gene TRBV11-3; tentatively, D is TRBD2 (6 bases). Germline V CDR1 and CDR2: SGHNT, YENEEA. The CDR3 contains 16 residues. Trimming cost V 0 bases and J 0 bases, with 10 bases left between them. The DNA of the CDR3 is TGTGCCAGCAGCTTAGATACCGGGACTAGCACAGATACGCAGTATTTT. Encoded protein: CASSLDTGTSTDTQYF.

The chain employs TRBV7-9 and TRBJ1-2; a weak D match, TRBD1 (5 bases). There are 14 residues in the CDR3. Trimming removed 7 bases from V and 4 bases from J, with 16 bases in between. Germline lookup yields CDR1 SEHNR and CDR2 FQNEAQ (reference sequence). The CDR3: CASTYRGEGYGYTF. CDR3 sequence (DNA): TGTGCCAGCACCTATAGAGGGGAGGGCTATGGCTACACCTTC.

This sequence joins TRBV2 and TRBJ2-2; D unclear. The V end lost 3 bases, the J end lost 7 bases, and 15 bases lay between the germline ends. Germline-derived CDR1 and CDR2 are SNHLY and FYNNEI. The CDR3 is made up of 15 amino acids. The CDR3 sequence: CASSDGTTYGGELFF. The DNA of the CDR3 is TGTGCCAGCAGTGATGGTACTACTTATGGCGGGGAGCTGTTTTTT.

The chain carries TRBV27 and TRBJ2-7, with D maybe TRBD1 (8 bases). The CDR3 has 12 residues. Germline assignment: CDR1 MNHEY and CDR2 SMNVEV (reference sequence). V lost 6 bases and J lost 8, with 14 bases in between. This CDR3 reads CASSTGGGKQYF. The CDR3 DNA follows: TGTGCCAGCAGCACAGGGGGGGGGAAGCAGTACTTC.

The chain recombines TRBV4-1 with TRBJ2-7, with TRBD1 matching over 7 bases. This CDR3 contains 14 residues. The germline CDR1 and CDR2 sequences are MGHRA and YSYEKL. The trim removed 4 bases at V and 2 bases at J, leaving 5 bases unmatched. CDR3 nucleotide sequence: TGCGCCAGCAGCCTAACAGGACAGGCCTACGAGCAGTACTTC. Protein product: CASSLTGQAYEQYF.

This chain connects TRBV5-4 to TRBJ1-5; 11 bases match TRBD1. Germline V gene lookup returns CDR1 SGHNT and CDR2 YYREEE (reference sequence). The CDR3 runs 15 residues. V gave up 4 bases and J gave up 4 bases; unmatched junction bases: 4. CDR3 amino acids: CASSLDRGRNQPQHF. The CDR3 bases are TGTGCCAGCAGCCTGGACAGGGGGCGTAATCAGCCCCAGCATTTT.

The chain carries TRBV27 and TRBJ2-2; tentatively, D is TRBD2 (5 bases). The CDR3 is made up of 15 amino acids. In germline, CDR1 is MNHEY, CDR2 SMNVEV (reference sequence). Between the trimmed V and J ends, which lost 2 bases and 2 bases, there was a span of 9 bases. The CDR3 nucleotides read TGTGCCAGCAGTTTAGAGGGCAGCAACACCGGGGAGCTGTTTTTT. Its translation is CASSLEGSNTGELFF.

V gene TRBV18 combines with J gene TRBJ2-7; 7 nucleotides line up with TRBD1. V gave up 4 bases and J gave up 3 bases; unmatched junction bases: 3. The CDR3 contains 13 residues. CDR1 and CDR2 (germline): KGHSH, LQKENI. The CDR3 spells CASSQGQIYEQYF. CDR3 sequence (DNA): TGTGCCAGCTCACAGGGACAGATCTACGAGCAGTACTTC. The full variable domain, its missing parts supplied by reference TRBV18 and TRBJ2-7, is NAGVMQNPRHLVRRRGQEARLRCSPMKGHSHVYWYRQLPEEGLKFMVYLQKENIIDESGMPKERFSAEFPKEGPSILRIQQVVRGDSAAYFCASSQGQIYEQYFGPGTRLTVT.

Comment on this clone: A much larger clonotype is one base distant, so this may be a read error. The gene calls are TRBV5-4 and TRBJ1-2, with TRBD1 as a possible D gene (6 bases). Germline assignment: CDR1 SGHNT and CDR2 YYREEE (reference sequence). This CDR3 comprises 15 residues. As DNA, the CDR3 is TGTGCCAACAGCGACCCGGGCAGGGGTAGTAGTGGCTACACCTTC. Its translation is CANSDPGRGSSGYTF.

The chain uses TRBV19 and TRBJ2-2; D gene ambiguous. With 7 bases removed from V and 0 bases from J, the gap between germline ends came to 6 bases. Germline V CDR1 and CDR2: LNHDA, SQIVND (reference sequence). This CDR3 comprises 13 residues. The CDR3: CASTITNTGELFF. The CDR3 DNA follows: TGTGCCAGTACCATCACGAACACCGGGGAGCTGTTTTTT. Looking up the rest from reference TRBV19 and TRBJ2-2 gives the full variable domain: DGGITQSPKYLFRKEGQNVTLSCEQNLNHDAMYWYRQDPGQGLRLIYYSQIVNDFQKGDIAEGYSVSREKKESFPLTVTSAQKNPTAFYLCASTITNTGELFFGEGSRLTVL.

The genes are TRBV2 and TRBJ2-7, with 10 bases matching TRBD1. Germline V gene data show CDR1 as SNHLY and CDR2 as FYNNEI. V lost 3 bases to trimming and J lost 7 bases; unmatched junction nucleotides: 9. This CDR3 comprises 15 residues. The CDR3 is CASSDNPTGGSEQYF. For the CDR3, the DNA is TGTGCCAGCAGTGATAACCCGACAGGGGGCTCTGAGCAGTACTTC.

The chain recombines TRBV2 with TRBJ2-2; the match to TRBD2 covers 10 bases. The trim removed 6 bases at V and 6 bases at J, leaving 13 bases unmatched. The CDR3 covers 17 residues. Looked up from germline, CDR1 is SNHLY and CDR2 is FYNNEI. In nucleotides, the CDR3 is TGTGCCAGCAGCCCAGAAGCGGGAGGGTTCATGGCCGGGGAGCTGTTTTTT. Its translation is CASSPEAGGFMAGELFF.

The rearrangement joins TRBV19 to TRBJ2-7; TRBD1 aligns across 7 bases. Germline V CDR1 and CDR2: LNHDA, SQIVND (reference sequence). This CDR3 is 14 amino acids long. V lost 5 bases, J lost 3 bases, and 7 bases stayed unmatched. CDR3 sequence reads: CASSPPGTDYEQYF. The DNA for the CDR3 is TGTGCCAGTAGTCCCCCCGGGACAGACTACGAGCAGTACTTC.